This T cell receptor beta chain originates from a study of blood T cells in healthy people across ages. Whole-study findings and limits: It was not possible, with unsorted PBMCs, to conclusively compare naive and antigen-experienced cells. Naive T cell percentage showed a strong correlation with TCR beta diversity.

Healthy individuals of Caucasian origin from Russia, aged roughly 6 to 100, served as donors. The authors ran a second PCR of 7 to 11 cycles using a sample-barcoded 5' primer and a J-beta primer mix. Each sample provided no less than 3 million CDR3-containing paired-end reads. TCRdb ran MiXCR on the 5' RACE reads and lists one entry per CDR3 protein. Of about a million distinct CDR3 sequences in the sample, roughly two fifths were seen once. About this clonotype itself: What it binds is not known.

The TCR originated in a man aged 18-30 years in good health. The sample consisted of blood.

CDR3 region: CASSFRSYQPQHF. In nucleotides, the CDR3 is TGTGCCAGCAGTTTTAGGTCTTATCAGCCCCAGCATTTT. The V and J genes are TRBV12-3 or TRBV12-4 and TRBJ1-5; D call uncertain. V gave up 3 bases and J gave up 5 bases, with 8 bases separating them. The CDR3 length is 13 residues.